The 2 T cell receptor beta chains presented below share a single source sample, sequenced in a study of T cell changes during pregnancy in multiple sclerosis. Assay: immunoSEQ multiplex PCR; the TCRdb copy retains only in-frame clones and omits some. The sample includes tens of thousands of clones, approximately 90% seen only once; the top ten take about 5%. Material for sequencing was peripheral blood from another person, used as feeder cells. Receptors originate from a human donor whose cells served as feeder cells for cultures in a pregnancy study.

The chain's CDR3 is CASSQGPRGKGGRNEKLFF. DNA of the CDR3: TGCGCCAGCAGCCAAGGGCCCAGGGGAAAAGGGGGTAGAAATGAAAAACTGTTTTTT. The chain carries TRBV4-1 and TRBJ1-4; D is perhaps TRBD1 (6 bases). From germline, CDR1 is MGHRA and CDR2 YSYEKL. Deletions cut 1 base from V and 5 bases from J, with 23 bases between. The CDR3 consists of 19 residues.

The genes are TRBV11-2 and TRBJ1-1, with TRBD1 as a possible D gene (5 bases). Looked up from germline, CDR1 is SGHAT and CDR2 is FQNNGV. The CDR3 consists of 14 residues. The ends were cut back, 4 bases at V and 4 bases at J, with 13 bases in the middle. The CDR3 sequence is CASSSKRGGTEAFF. CDR3 coding DNA: TGTGCCAGCAGCTCCAAGAGGGGTGGCACTGAAGCTTTCTTT.